This passage covers 24 T cell receptor beta chains from one sample sequenced in a study of blood T cell repertoires in COVID-19. The method was immunoSEQ multiplex PCR; TCRdb's version includes in-frame clones alone and lacks a portion of them. This table holds 150,000 to 200,000 clones, over 75% found once. Source material: PBMCs or T cells enriched from blood (not recorded which). The source is a man aged 40-50 years who had recovered from COVID-19.

The chain is built from TRBV5-1 and TRBJ1-4; 9 nucleotides match TRBD1. Germline assignment: CDR1 SGHRS and CDR2 YFSETQ. V lost 4 bases and J lost 4; bases outside the gene matches: 11. The CDR3 is 17 residues long. CDR3 sequence: CASSRGESGQGNEKLFF. CDR3 DNA sequence: TGCGCCAGCAGCCGGGGGGAATCGGGACAGGGTAATGAAAAACTGTTTTTT.

This chain joins TRBV18 and TRBJ1-2; 9 positions match TRBD1. V lost 3 bases, J lost 0 bases, and 17 bases stayed unmatched. The CDR3 covers 20 residues. From germline, CDR1 is KGHSH and CDR2 LQKENI. The CDR3: CASSPYPRPGQGISNYGYTF. CDR3 coding DNA: TGTGCCAGCTCACCCTACCCCCGACCGGGACAGGGCATATCTAACTATGGCTACACCTTC.

The V call is TRBV9, the J call TRBJ2-3; 8 positions match TRBD2. CDR3 length: 17 residues. Per the germline V gene, CDR1 is SGDLS and CDR2 is YYNGEE. The J segment lost 5 bases and the V segment lost 1 base, leaving 12 bases of the junction unmatched. The CDR3 loop is CASSVSSGGSRLDTQYF. In DNA, the CDR3 is TGTGCCAGCAGCGTATCAAGCGGGGGCTCGAGATTAGATACGCAGTATTTT.

The chain carries TRBV21-1 and TRBJ2-4; TRBD2 reflects the table's D call only, with no check against the DNA. TRBV21-1 is annotated as a pseudogene. The CDR3 is 19 residues long. The CDR3 nucleotides read TGTGCCAGCAGCAAAAGCCTCGGGTGCGGGCCACTAGCCAAAAACATTCAGTACTTC. Protein sequence: CASSKSLGCGPLAKNIQYF.

The gene calls are TRBV11-2 and TRBJ2-5; no clear D. There are 12 residues in the CDR3. V shed 5 bases and J shed 9 bases, with 13 bases lying between them. The germline V gene encodes CDR1 SGHAT and CDR2 FQNNGV. CDR3 DNA: TGTGCCAGCAGCCTCAGGCTGTCTTCCCAGTACTTC. Translated: CASSLRLSSQYF.

This chain connects TRBV2 to TRBJ2-1, with 8 bases aligning to TRBD2. From germline, CDR1 is SNHLY and CDR2 FYNNEI. V lost 5 bases and J lost 7; bases outside the gene matches: 10. This CDR3 contains 15 residues. This CDR3 reads CASSPTGLAGNEQFF. CDR3 bases: TGTGCCAGCAGTCCTACTGGTCTAGCGGGTAATGAGCAGTTCTTC.

This clone has more than one count but fewer than ten. The J gene is TRBJ1-1, the V gene TRBV7-8, with D possibly being TRBD1 (6 bases). This CDR3 contains 18 residues. Per germline, CDR1 SGHVS and CDR2 FQNEAQ. Trimming removed 1 base at V and 4 bases at J, with 22 bases between. In DNA form, the CDR3 reads TGTGCCAGCAGCTTAGTGACCTTTTTAACAGGGTTCAGCACTGAAGCTTTCTTT. It codes for CASSLVTFLTGFSTEAFF.

The V gene is TRBV20-1, the J gene TRBJ1-1, with a tentative D call TRBD1 (6 bases). This CDR3 is 18 amino acids long. Germline values: CDR1 DFQATT, CDR2 SNEGSKA (reference sequence). Between the trimmed V and J ends, which lost 3 bases and 3 bases, there was a span of 26 bases. In DNA, the CDR3 is TGCAGTGCTAGTGTTCGGCAGGGGACCAGCTTTGGGTACACTGAAGCTTTCTTT. It is translated as CSASVRQGTSFGYTEAFF.

The rearrangement joins TRBV10-1 to TRBJ2-1; perhaps TRBD2 as D (7 bases). With 6 bases removed from V and 7 bases from J, the gap between germline ends came to 19 bases. Germline CDR1 is WNHNN and CDR2 is SYGVQD (reference sequence). The CDR3 is made up of 15 amino acids. CDR3 loop: CASSLGQPGGNEQFF. Here the CDR3 DNA reads TGCGCCAGCAGCCTAGGACAGCCCGGGGGGAATGAGCAGTTCTTC.

The chain combines TRBV29-1 with TRBJ2-7; possibly TRBD1 for D (6 bases). Germline CDR1 and CDR2: SQVTM and ANQGSEA. This CDR3 region has 15 residues. The V and J ends lost 5 bases and 2 bases respectively, with 19 bases between them. As DNA, the CDR3 is TGCAGCGTTCTGGGGATCCTCGGACAGCCCTACGAGCAGTACTTC. It specifies CSVLGILGQPYEQYF.

The chain uses TRBV27 and TRBJ2-1; possible D gene TRBD2, 5 bases. V lost 3 bases and J 9 bases, leaving 9 bases between the germline ends. CDR3 length equals 12 residues. CDR1 and CDR2 from the germline V gene are MNHEY and SMNVEV (reference sequence). CDR3 nucleotide sequence: TGTGCCAGCAGTTTGAGGGTAGGTGAGCAGTTCTTC. Its translation: CASSLRVGEQFF.

The chain carries TRBV11-2 and TRBJ2-7, with TRBD2 matching 7 bases. The CDR3 loop spans 14 amino acids. V was pared by 5 bases and J by 3 bases, with 7 bases of the junction left unmatched. Germline CDR1 SGHAT, CDR2 FQNNGV. The CDR3, as DNA: TGTGCCAGCAGCGCAGGTAGCGGGTACTACGAGCAGTACGTC. Amino acid sequence: CASSAGSGYYEQYV.

This chain links TRBV24-1 with TRBJ1-2, with 7 positions matching TRBD1. Looked up from germline, CDR1 is KGHDR and CDR2 is SFDVKD. CDR3 size: 14 residues. The ends lost 2 bases at V and 6 bases at J; junction bases unmatched: 5. CDR3 in amino acids: CATSDSQGSDGYTF. The CDR3 nucleotides are TGTGCCACCAGTGATTCACAGGGGTCGGATGGCTACACCTTC.

This chain links TRBV19 with TRBJ1-2; D gene ambiguous. Germline V gene lookup returns CDR1 LNHDA and CDR2 SQIVND (reference sequence). The CDR3 is 13 residues long. V was shortened by 9 bases and J by 1 base, with 12 bases between the two germline ends. The CDR3, as DNA: TGTGCCAGCAGTCCCTCCCTTAACTATGGCTACACCTTC. It is translated as CASSPSLNYGYTF. Together with reference TRBV19 and TRBJ1-2, the CDR3 gives the full variable domain: DGGITQSPKYLFRKEGQNVTLSCEQNLNHDAMYWYRQDPGQGLRLIYYSQIVNDFQKGDIAEGYSVSREKKESFPLTVTSAQKNPTAFYLCASSPSLNYGYTFGSGTRLTVV.

The chain uses TRBV29-1 and TRBJ1-2, with TRBD1 as a possible D gene (5 bases). This CDR3 comprises 15 residues. CDR1 and CDR2 from the germline V gene are SQVTM and ANQGSEA. Trimming cost V 1 base and J 7 bases, with 19 bases left between them. DNA of the CDR3: TGCAGCGTTGAAGGCCCTACGGGGGGTCGCTCTGGCTACACCTTC. Its translation is CSVEGPTGGRSGYTF. Combining the CDR3 with reference TRBV29-1 and TRBJ1-2 gives the whole variable domain SAVISQKPSRDICQRGTSLTIQCQVDSQVTMMFWYRQQPGQSLTLIATANQGSEATYESGFVIDKFPISRPNLTFSTLTVSNMSPEDSSIYLCSVEGPTGGRSGYTFGSGTRLTVV.

This clone was seen a handful of times. CDR3 in DNA: TGCGCCAGCACCCCTACTGGACAGGGGAACACTGAAGCTTTCTTT. It yields the protein CASTPTGQGNTEAFF. The chain couples TRBV4-1 to TRBJ1-1; TRBD1 aligns across 8 bases. Germline V gene lookup returns CDR1 MGHRA and CDR2 YSYEKL. The CDR3 sequence is 15 residues long. The trim removed 7 bases at V and 1 base at J, leaving 8 bases unmatched.

This clone has a handful of counts. The chain links TRBV5-6 to TRBJ1-1, with TRBD1 matching 9 bases. Germline loops: CDR1 SGHDT, CDR2 YYEEEE. There are 14 residues in the CDR3. V trimming: 0 bases; J trimming: 11 bases; junction bases outside the gene matches: 8. The DNA for the CDR3 is TGTGCCAGCAGCTTGGTGGGACAGGGCGCTGGGGCTTTCTTT. This gives the protein CASSLVGQGAGAFF.

V and J are TRBV5-1 and TRBJ2-5, with 8 bases lining up with TRBD1. The CDR3 has 15 amino acids. The V gene end was trimmed by 4 bases and the J gene end by 2 bases; junction bases not matched to a gene: 7. Germline V gene sequence: CDR1 SGHRS, CDR2 YFSETQ. Written as DNA, the CDR3 is TGCGCCAGCAGCCAGGTACAGGGGGTTCAAGAGACCCAGTACTTC. Amino acids: CASSQVQGVQETQYF.

The gene calls are TRBV6-5 and TRBJ1-6; the match to TRBD1 covers 7 bases. The V and J ends lost 9 bases and 5 bases, in that order; junction bases with no gene match: 7. This CDR3 contains 14 residues. Per the germline V gene, CDR1 is MNHEY and CDR2 is SVGAGI. Here the CDR3 DNA reads TGTGCCAGTAACCGGGACAGCGATAATTCACCCCTCCACTTT. It translates to CASNRDSDNSPLHF.

This sequence joins TRBV29-1 and TRBJ2-2; 9 positions agree with TRBD1. The CDR3 sequence is 13 residues long. The germline V gene encodes CDR1 SQVTM and CDR2 ANQGSEA. V gave up 6 bases and J gave up 6 bases; unmatched junction bases: 5. The CDR3 region is CSVYRQGAGELFF. The CDR3 DNA sequence: TGCAGCGTCTACCGACAGGGGGCCGGGGAGCTGTTTTTT.

This CDR3 is CASTRGQGWHEQYV. Written as DNA, the CDR3 is TGTGCCTCAACGCGGGGACAGGGATGGCACGAGCAGTACGTC. V and J are TRBV7-8 and TRBJ2-7; 9 positions match TRBD1. The CDR3 consists of 14 residues. CDR1 SGHVS and CDR2 FQNEAQ come from the germline V gene. V shed 11 bases, J shed 5 bases, and the junction held 13 bases outside the gene matches.

This clone appeared a single time. The chain carries TRBV5-1 and TRBJ2-2, with D tentatively TRBD2 (6 bases). The length of the CDR3 is 15 residues. The V gene's germline CDR1 is SGHRS and CDR2 YFSETQ. The V end was cut by 3 bases, the J end by 5 bases, with 14 bases between. The CDR3, as DNA: TGCGCCAGCAGCTATTCGGGGGAAAAGACCGGGGAGCTGTTTTTT. This translates into CASSYSGEKTGELFF.

The V call is TRBV5-1, the J call TRBJ1-1; D is undetermined. This CDR3 comprises 13 residues. V was cut by 2 bases and J by 4 bases, with 9 bases left in between. Germline V gene lookup returns CDR1 SGHRS and CDR2 YFSETQ. The CDR3 DNA reads TGCGCCAGCAGCTTAAAAACGGGCACTGAAGCTTTCTTT. Its protein product is CASSLKTGTEAFF.

The chain joins TRBV10-3 to TRBJ2-5; 7 nucleotides agree with TRBD1. CDR3 length: 15 amino acids. Germline assignment: CDR1 ENHRY and CDR2 SYGVKD. The V gene end was trimmed by 2 bases and the J gene end by 2 bases; junction bases not matched to a gene: 5. The CDR3 sequence: CAISEGQALQETQYF. The CDR3 DNA reads as TGTGCCATCAGTGAGGGACAGGCTTTACAAGAGACCCAGTACTTC.